These 7 T cell receptor beta chains were all obtained from the same sample, sequenced in a study of human T cells and chemical hapten exposure. Described time point: pre-sensitization, week 0. The treatment was: therapeutic diphenylcyclopropenone sensitization with weekly scalp DPC. TCRdb fed the RACE reads into MiXCR, producing one record per CDR3 protein. This table has about 290,000 distinct CDR3 sequences, about 7.7% appearing once. The source material was whole blood, sampled in connection with sensitization to the hapten diphenylcyclopropenone (DPC). All receptors come from a man aged 18 to 30 with alopecia areata. Some clones in this sample may be carry-over from other donors' samples.

This clonotype was counted a few times. This chain uses TRBV7-2 with TRBJ2-5; 7 bases fit TRBD2. Germline values: CDR1 SGHTA, CDR2 FQGNSA. This CDR3 is 16 amino acids long. Trimming cost V 1 base and J 0 bases; bases outside gene matches: 5. The CDR3 loop reads CASSLGLAQHQETQYF. In DNA, the CDR3 is TGTGCCAGCAGCTTAGGACTAGCCCAACACCAAGAGACCCAGTACTTC.

This clonotype was counted ten times or more. The chain couples TRBV12-3 or TRBV12-4 to TRBJ2-7; D remains ambiguous. The V end lost 4 bases, the J end lost 6 bases, and 13 bases lay between the germline ends. The CDR3 sequence is 13 residues long. Written as DNA, the CDR3 is TGTGCCAGCAGTTCCGTAGATGGTAGCGAGCAGTACTTC. It yields the protein CASSSVDGSEQYF.

This clonotype came up many times. The V gene is TRBV11-2, the J gene TRBJ2-2, with D unresolved. Germline loops: CDR1 SGHAT, CDR2 FQNNGV. V lost 1 base and J lost 4, with 4 bases in between. The CDR3 is made up of 13 amino acids. DNA of the CDR3: TGTGCCAGCAGCTTAGTTGTCACCGGGGAGCTGTTTTTT. Its translation: CASSLVVTGELFF.

The genes are TRBV5-1 and TRBJ2-3, with D hard to call. CDR1 SGHRS and CDR2 YFSETQ come from the germline V gene. The V gene lost 0 bases and the J gene lost 5 bases, with 10 bases spanning the gap. The CDR3 is 14 residues long. The CDR3 DNA is TGCGCCAGCAGCTTGGTTGTGGGTAAAGATACGCAGTATTTT. Protein product: CASSLVVGKDTQYF.

In this sample, this clonotype turned up many times. V is TRBV7-6 and J is TRBJ1-2; possibly TRBD1 for D (5 bases). The V gene's germline CDR1 is SGHVS and CDR2 FNYEAQ. This CDR3 contains 14 residues. V was cut by 4 bases and J by 2 bases, with 11 bases left in between. This CDR3 reads CASSYGTANYGYTF. The DNA for the CDR3 is TGTGCCAGCAGCTACGGGACGGCAAACTATGGCTACACCTTC.

This clonotype was counted between two and nine times. The chain couples TRBV5-1 to TRBJ2-7, with a weak D call TRBD1 (6 bases). The CDR3 is made up of 14 amino acids. CDR1 and CDR2 (germline): SGHRS, YFSETQ. V lost 3 bases and J 4 bases, leaving 14 bases between the germline ends. The CDR3 loop is CASSSDRSPYEQYF. CDR3 DNA: TGCGCCAGCAGCTCAGACAGGTCACCGTACGAGCAGTACTTC.

V and J are TRBV7-3 and TRBJ2-3; 9 positions agree with TRBD1. Germline V gene data show CDR1 as SGHTA and CDR2 as FQGTGA. The CDR3 consists of 15 residues. J lost 4 bases, V lost 5 bases, and 7 bases had no gene match. The DNA for the CDR3 is TGTGCCAGCAGCGCGACAGGGGGACAAGCAGATACGCAGTATTTT. Translating gives CASSATGGQADTQYF.